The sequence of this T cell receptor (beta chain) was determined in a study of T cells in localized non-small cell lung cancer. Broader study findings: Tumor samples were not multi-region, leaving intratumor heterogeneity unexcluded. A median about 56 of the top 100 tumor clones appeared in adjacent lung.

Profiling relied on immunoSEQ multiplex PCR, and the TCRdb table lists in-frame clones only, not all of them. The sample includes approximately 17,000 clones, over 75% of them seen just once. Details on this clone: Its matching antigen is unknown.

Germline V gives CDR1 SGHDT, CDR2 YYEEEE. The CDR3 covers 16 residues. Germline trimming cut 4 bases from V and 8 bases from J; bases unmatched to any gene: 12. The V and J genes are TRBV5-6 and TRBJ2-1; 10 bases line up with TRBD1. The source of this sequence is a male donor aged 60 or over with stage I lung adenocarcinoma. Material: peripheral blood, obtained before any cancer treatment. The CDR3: CASSPTGTGDLDEQFF. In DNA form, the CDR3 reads TGTGCCAGCAGCCCAACCGGGACAGGGGATTTGGATGAGCAGTTCTTC.